Sequencing of this T cell receptor beta chain was carried out in a study of OX40 agonist ivuxolimab in advanced cancers. General observations from the study: On average, CD8+ T cells showed a greater number of expanded clones than CD4+.

The table came from immunoSEQ multiplex PCR; TCRdb's copy has only in-frame clones and leaves some out. The sample carries 65,000 to 80,000 clones, 80% recorded once. The CDR3 runs to 13 residues. The V gene's germline CDR1 is MNHEY and CDR2 SMNVEV (reference sequence). The V end was cut by 3 bases, the J end by 0 bases, with 3 bases between. Turning to this clone: Its target is not known.

The sample here was CD4+ or CD8+ T cells sorted from blood, taken in a trial of the OX40 agonist ivuxolimab. This sequence originates from an adult with an advanced solid tumor such as melanoma, head and neck, liver or kidney cancer. The genes are TRBV27 and TRBJ2-4; D uncertain. The CDR3 region is CASSFGAKNIQYF. The CDR3 DNA reads TGTGCCAGCAGTTTCGGAGCCAAAAACATTCAGTACTTC.